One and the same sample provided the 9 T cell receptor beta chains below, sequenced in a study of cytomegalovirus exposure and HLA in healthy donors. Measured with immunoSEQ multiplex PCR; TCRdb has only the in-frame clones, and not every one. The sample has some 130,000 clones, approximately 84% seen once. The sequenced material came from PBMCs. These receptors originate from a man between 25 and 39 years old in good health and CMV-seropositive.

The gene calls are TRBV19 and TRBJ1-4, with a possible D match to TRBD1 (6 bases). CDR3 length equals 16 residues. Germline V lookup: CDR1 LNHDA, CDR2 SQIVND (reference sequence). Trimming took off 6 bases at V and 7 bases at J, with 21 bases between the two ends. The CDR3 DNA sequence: TGTGCCAGTAGCCTCCCCCGGGGGGGCGTCGGTGAAAAACTGTTTTTT. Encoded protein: CASSLPRGGVGEKLFF.

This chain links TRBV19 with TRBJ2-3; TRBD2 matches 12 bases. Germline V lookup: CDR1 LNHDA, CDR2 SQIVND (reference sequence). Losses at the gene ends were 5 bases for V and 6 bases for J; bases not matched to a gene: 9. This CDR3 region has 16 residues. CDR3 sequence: CASSPSLAGGPDTQYF. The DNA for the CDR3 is TGTGCCAGTAGTCCCTCCCTAGCGGGGGGGCCGGATACGCAGTATTTT.

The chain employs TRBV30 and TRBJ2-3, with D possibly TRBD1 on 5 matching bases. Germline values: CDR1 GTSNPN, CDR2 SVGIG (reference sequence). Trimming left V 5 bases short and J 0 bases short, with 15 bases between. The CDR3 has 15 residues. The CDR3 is CAWPRQLESTDTQYF. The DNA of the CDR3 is TGTGCCTGGCCCCGACAGTTAGAAAGCACAGATACGCAGTATTTT.

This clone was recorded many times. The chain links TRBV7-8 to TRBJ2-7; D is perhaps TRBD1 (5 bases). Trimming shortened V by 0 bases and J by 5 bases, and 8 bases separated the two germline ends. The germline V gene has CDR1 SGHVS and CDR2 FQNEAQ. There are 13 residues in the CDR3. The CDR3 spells CASSLAAGNEQYF. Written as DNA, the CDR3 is TGTGCCAGCAGCTTAGCGGCAGGGAACGAGCAGTACTTC.

The CDR3 nucleotides are TGTGCCAGCAGTTCCGGACTAGCGGGAGTGCGGGGCAATGAGCAGTTCTTC. Translated: CASSSGLAGVRGNEQFF. The chain recombines TRBV11-1 with TRBJ2-1; TRBD2 aligns across 13 bases. Trimming at V came to 6 bases and at J to 6 bases, leaving 11 bases not matched to a gene. The germline gives CDR1 SGHAT, CDR2 FQDESV (reference sequence). The CDR3 loop spans 17 amino acids. Drawing the rest from reference TRBV11-1 and TRBJ2-1, the complete variable domain is EAEVAQSPRYKITEKSQAVAFWCDPISGHATLYWYRQILGQGPELLVQFQDESVVDDSQLPKDRFSAERLKGVDSTLKIQPAELGDSAMYLCASSSGLAGVRGNEQFFGPGTRLTVL.

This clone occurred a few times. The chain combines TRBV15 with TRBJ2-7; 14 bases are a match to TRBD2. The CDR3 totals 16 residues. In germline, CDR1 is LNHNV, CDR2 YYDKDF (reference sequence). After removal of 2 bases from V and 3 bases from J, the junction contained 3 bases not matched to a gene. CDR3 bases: TGTGCCACCAGCAGACGACTAGCGGGAGGGAACTACGAGCAGTACTTC. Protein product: CATSRRLAGGNYEQYF. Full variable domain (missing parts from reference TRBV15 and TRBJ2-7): DAMVIQNPRYQVTQFGKPVTLSCSQTLNHNVMYWYQQKSSQAPKLLFHYYDKDFNNEADTPDNFQSRRPNTSFCFLDIRSPGLGDTAMYLCATSRRLAGGNYEQYFGPGTRLTVT.

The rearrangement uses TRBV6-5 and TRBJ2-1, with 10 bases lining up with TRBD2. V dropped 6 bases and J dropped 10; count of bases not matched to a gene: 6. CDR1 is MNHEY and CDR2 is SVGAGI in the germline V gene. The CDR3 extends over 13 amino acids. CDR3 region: CASRARSGREQFF. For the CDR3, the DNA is TGTGCCAGCAGGGCCCGTAGCGGGAGGGAGCAGTTCTTC.

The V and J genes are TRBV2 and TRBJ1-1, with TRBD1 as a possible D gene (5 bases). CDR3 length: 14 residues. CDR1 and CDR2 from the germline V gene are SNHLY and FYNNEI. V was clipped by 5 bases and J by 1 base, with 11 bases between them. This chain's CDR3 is CASSWGAENTEAFF. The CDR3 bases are TGTGCCAGCAGTTGGGGCGCGGAGAACACTGAAGCTTTCTTT.

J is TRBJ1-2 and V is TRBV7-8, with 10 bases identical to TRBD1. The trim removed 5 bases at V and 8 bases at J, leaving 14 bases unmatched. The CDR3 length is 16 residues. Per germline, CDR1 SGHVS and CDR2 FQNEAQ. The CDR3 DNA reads TGTGCCAGCAGCCCTCGGGACAGGGGAACTCTCGGGGGCTACACCTTC. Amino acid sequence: CASSPRDRGTLGGYTF. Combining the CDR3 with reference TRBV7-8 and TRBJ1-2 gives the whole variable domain GAGVSQSPRYKVAKRGQDVALRCDPISGHVSLFWYQQALGQGPEFLTYFQNEAQLDKSGLPSDRFFAERPEGSVSTLKIQRTQQEDSAVYLCASSPRDRGTLGGYTFGSGTRLTVV.